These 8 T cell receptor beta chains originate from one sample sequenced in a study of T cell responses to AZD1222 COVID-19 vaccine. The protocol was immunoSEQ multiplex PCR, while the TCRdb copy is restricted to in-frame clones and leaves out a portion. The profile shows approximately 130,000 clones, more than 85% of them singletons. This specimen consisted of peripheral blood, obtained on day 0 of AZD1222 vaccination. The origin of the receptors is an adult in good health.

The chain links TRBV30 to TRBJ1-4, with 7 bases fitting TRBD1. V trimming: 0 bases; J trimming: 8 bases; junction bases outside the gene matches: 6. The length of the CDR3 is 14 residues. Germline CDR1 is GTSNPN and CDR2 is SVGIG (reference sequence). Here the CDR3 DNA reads TGTGCCTGGAGTGTAATGGACAGGTCGGAAAAACTGTTTTTT. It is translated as CAWSVMDRSEKLFF.

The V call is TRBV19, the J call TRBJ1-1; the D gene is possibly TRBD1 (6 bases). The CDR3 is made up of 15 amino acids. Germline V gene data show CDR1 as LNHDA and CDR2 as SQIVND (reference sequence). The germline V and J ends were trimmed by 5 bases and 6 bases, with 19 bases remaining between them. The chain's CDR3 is CASSVGQQGLPEAFF. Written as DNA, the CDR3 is TGTGCCAGTAGTGTTGGACAACAGGGTCTTCCTGAAGCTTTCTTT. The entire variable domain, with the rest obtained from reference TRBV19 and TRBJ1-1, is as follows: DGGITQSPKYLFRKEGQNVTLSCEQNLNHDAMYWYRQDPGQGLRLIYYSQIVNDFQKGDIAEGYSVSREKKESFPLTVTSAQKNPTAFYLCASSVGQQGLPEAFFGQGTRLTVV.

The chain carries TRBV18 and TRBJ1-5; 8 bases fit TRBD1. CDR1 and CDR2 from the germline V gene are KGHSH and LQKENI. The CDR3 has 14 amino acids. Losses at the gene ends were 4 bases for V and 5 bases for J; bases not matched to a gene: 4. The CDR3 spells CASSLGQGHQPQHF. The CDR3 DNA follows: TGTGCCAGCTCACTCGGACAGGGTCATCAGCCCCAGCATTTT.

CDR3 nucleotide sequence: TGTGCCAGCAGTTCTGTTCCAGGTCAGCCCCAGCATTTT. Translation: CASSSVPGQPQHF. V usage is TRBV27 and J usage is TRBJ1-5; D call uncertain. V lost 4 bases, J lost 6 bases, and 10 bases lay in between. The CDR3 covers 13 residues. CDR1 MNHEY and CDR2 SMNVEV come from the germline V gene (reference sequence).

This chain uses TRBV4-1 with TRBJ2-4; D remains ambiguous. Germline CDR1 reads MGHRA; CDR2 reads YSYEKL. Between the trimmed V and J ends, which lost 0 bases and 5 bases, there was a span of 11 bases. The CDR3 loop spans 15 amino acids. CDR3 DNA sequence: TGCGCCAGCAGCCAAGATCTTTTTAGAGAAAACATTCAGTACTTC. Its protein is CASSQDLFRENIQYF.

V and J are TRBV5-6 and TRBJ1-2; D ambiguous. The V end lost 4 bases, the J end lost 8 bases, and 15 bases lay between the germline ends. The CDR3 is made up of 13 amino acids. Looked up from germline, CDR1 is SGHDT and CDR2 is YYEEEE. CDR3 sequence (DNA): TGTGCCAGCAGCCCGTACGACGGCCGGGGCTACACCTTC. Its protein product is CASSPYDGRGYTF.

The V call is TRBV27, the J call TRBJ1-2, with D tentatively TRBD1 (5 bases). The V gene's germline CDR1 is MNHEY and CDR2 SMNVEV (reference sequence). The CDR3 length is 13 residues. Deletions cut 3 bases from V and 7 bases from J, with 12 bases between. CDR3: CASSFGGFGGYTF. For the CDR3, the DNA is TGTGCCAGCAGTTTTGGGGGTTTCGGTGGCTACACCTTC.

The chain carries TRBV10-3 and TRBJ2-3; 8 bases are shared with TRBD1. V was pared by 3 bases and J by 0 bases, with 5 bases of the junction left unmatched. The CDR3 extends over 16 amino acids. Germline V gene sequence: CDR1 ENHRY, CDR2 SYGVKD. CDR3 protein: CAISDPGQGSTDTQYF. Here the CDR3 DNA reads TGTGCCATCAGTGACCCTGGACAGGGAAGCACAGATACGCAGTATTTT.